This entry features one TCR beta chain sequence. The antigen is undetermined. The CDR3 is 16 amino acids. CDR1 is LGHDT and CDR2 is YNNKEL in the germline V gene (reference sequence). The J segment lost 7 bases and the V segment lost 1 base, leaving 4 bases of the junction unmatched. It was RNA transcripts that yielded the amplified TCR beta CDR3 regions. The TCR CDR3 was amplified in a first-round RT-PCR using the HTBI primer set. TCRdb itself ran the multiplex PCR reads through MiXCR, one entry per CDR3 protein. The repertoire has 410,000 or so distinct CDR3 sequences, roughly 14% of them found once; the top ten carry 13%. Disease lasting under 3 months, a NOSPECS grade of at least 4, and a Clinical Activity Score of at least 3 were features of the ophthalmopathy patients. The sample is drawn from a study of T cells in Graves' hyperthyroidism and ophthalmopathy. Study results and caveats: Ophthalmopathy and stable hyperthyroidism were separated by a 13 V-J model. Clonotypes that were expanded in thyroid above 0.001 mostly appeared in blood too.

The chain is built from TRBV3-1 and TRBJ2-1, with TRBD2 matching over 13 bases. The sequenced material came from blood. This TCR came from a man between 18 and 35 years old with Graves' ophthalmopathy. The CDR3 region has the DNA TGTGCCAGCAGCCAAGCCTGGACTAGCGGGAGTAATGAGCAGTTCTTC. Its translation: CASSQAWTSGSNEQFF.